This T cell receptor (beta chain) was found in a study of cytomegalovirus exposure and HLA in healthy donors. Overall study context: Out of 150 million to 200 million T cells, an earlier analysis found some 110 million unique TCR beta sequences in total.

On this clone itself: Its specificity is unknown.

General study points: Later on, an analysis found that several of the most significant clusters appeared to be linked to common viral pathogens, which included parvovirus B19. CMV serostatus was the only immune exposure information that was available. Later analysis associated a missense DCLRE1C variant with TCR beta V- and J-gene trimming.

V dropped 3 bases and J dropped 3 bases, with 19 bases sitting between them. This CDR3 has 17 amino acids. Germline V gene data show CDR1 as SGDLS and CDR2 as YYNGEE. A multiplex PCR was run with 60 Vbeta primers and 13 Jbeta primers. Produced via immunoSEQ multiplex PCR; TCRdb's table is partial and in-frame only. Among 150,000 to 200,000 clones listed, roughly 80% were seen once. Source material: PBMCs. The V gene is TRBV9, the J gene TRBJ2-1; D may be TRBD1 (8 bases). The clonotype originates from a woman in her forties or fifties in good health and CMV-seronegative. CDR3 protein: CASSADRGGIHYNEQFF. The CDR3 DNA reads TGTGCCAGCAGCGCAGACAGGGGAGGGATCCACTACAATGAGCAGTTCTTC.